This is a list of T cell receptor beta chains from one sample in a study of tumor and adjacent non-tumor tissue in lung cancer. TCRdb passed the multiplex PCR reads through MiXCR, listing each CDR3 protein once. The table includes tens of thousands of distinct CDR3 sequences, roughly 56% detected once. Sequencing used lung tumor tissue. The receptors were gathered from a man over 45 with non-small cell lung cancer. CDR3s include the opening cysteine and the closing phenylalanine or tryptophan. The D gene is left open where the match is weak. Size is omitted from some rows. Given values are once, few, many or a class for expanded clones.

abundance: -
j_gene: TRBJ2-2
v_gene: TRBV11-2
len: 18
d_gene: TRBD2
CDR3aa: CASSLRGVAGWRTGELFF
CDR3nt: TGTGCCAGCAGTCTCCGAGGGGTAGCGGGGTGGCGCACCGGGGAGCTGTTTTTT

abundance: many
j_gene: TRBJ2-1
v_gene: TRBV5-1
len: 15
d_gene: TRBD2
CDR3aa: CASSVSGNGPNEQFF
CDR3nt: TGCGCCAGCAGCGTGAGCGGGAACGGGCCCAATGAGCAGTTCTTC

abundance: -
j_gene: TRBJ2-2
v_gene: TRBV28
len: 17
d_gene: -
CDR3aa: CASSLSRAGRATGELFF
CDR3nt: TGTGCCAGCAGTTTATCTAGGGCCGGCCGTGCCACCGGGGAGCTGTTTTTT

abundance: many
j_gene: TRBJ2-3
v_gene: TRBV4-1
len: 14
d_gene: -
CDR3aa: CASSHSASTDTQYF
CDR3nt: TGCGCCAGCAGCCACTCGGCTAGCACAGATACGCAGTATTTT

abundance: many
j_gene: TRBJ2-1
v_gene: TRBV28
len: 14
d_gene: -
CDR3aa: CASSLWGGANEQFF
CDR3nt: TGTGCCAGCAGTTTATGGGGGGGGGCCAATGAGCAGTTCTTC

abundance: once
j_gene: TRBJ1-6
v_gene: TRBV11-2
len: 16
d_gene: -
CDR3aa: CASSFPGHDYNSSLHF
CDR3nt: TGTGCCAGCAGCTTCCCGGGGCACGACTATAATTCATCCCTCCACTTT

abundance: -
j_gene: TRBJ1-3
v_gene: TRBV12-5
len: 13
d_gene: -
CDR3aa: CASGLSGFNIIYF
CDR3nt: TGTGCTAGTGGTTTGTCAGGGTTCAACATCATATATTTT

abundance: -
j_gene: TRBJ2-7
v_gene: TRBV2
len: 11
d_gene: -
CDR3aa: CASLRNYEQYF
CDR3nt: TGTGCCAGCCTTAGGAACTACGAGCAGTACTTC

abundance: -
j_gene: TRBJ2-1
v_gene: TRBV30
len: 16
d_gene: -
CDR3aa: CAWMDSQRARKNEQFF
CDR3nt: TGTGCCTGGATGGACAGTCAGAGGGCTAGAAAAAATGAGCAGTTCTTC

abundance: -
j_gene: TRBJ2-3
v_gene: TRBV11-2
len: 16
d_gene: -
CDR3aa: CASCLGQGHSTYTQYF
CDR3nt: TGTGCCAGCTGCTTAGGGCAGGGGCATTCGACATATACGCAGTATTTT

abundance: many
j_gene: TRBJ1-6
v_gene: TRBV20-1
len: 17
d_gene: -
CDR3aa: CSAKPLGGSSYNSPLHF
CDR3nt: TGCAGTGCTAAACCCCTCGGCGGGAGCTCCTATAATTCACCCCTCCACTTT

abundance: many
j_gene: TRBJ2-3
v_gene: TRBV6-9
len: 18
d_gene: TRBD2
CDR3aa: CASSYSPGLAGLQDTQYF
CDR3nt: TGTGCCAGCAGTTATTCGCCCGGACTAGCGGGCCTGCAGGATACGCAGTATTTT

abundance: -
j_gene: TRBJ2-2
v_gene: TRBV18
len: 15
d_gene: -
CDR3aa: CASSPLASGTGELFF
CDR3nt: TGTGCCAGCTCACCACTAGCGTCTGGCACCGGGGAGCTGTTTTTT

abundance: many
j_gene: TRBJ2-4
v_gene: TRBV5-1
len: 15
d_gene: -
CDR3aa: CASSLGAGERNIQYF
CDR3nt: TGCGCCAGCAGCTTGGGAGCAGGGGAGAGAAACATTCAGTACTTC

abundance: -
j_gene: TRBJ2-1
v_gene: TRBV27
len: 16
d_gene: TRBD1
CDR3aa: CASSGSDRGRWNEQFF
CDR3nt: TGTGCCAGCAGTGGCTCGGACAGGGGGCGATGGAATGAGCAGTTCTTC

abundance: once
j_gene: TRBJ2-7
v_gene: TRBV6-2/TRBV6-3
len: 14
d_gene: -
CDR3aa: CASRTEGSSYEQYF
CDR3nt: TGTGCCAGTAGAACTGAAGGATCCTCCTACGAGCAGTACTTC

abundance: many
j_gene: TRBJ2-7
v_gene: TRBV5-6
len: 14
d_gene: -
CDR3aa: CASSLRHSVHEQYF
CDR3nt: TGTGCCAGCAGCTTGAGGCACTCTGTCCACGAGCAGTACTTC

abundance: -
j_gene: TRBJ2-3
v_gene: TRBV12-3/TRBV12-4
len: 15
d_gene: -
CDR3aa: CASSPRVRSTDMQYF
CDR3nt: TGTGCCAGCAGCCCCCGGGTCAGGAGCACAGATATGCAGTATTTT

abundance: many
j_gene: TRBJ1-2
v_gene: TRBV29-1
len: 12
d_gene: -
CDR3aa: CSVVTVNYGYTF
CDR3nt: TGCAGCGTGGTGACAGTTAACTATGGCTACACCTTC

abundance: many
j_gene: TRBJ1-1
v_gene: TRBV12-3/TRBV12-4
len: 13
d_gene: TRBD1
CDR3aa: CASTGDSYTEAFF
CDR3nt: TGTGCCAGCACCGGGGACAGTTACACTGAAGCTTTCTTT

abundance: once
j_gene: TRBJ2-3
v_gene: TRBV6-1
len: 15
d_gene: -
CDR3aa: CANSGGHRVNQPQYF
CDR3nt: TGTGCCAACAGTGGGGGGCACAGGGTCAATCAGCCCCAGTATTTT

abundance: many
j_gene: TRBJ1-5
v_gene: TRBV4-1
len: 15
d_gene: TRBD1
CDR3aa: CASSHSGTGQRPQHF
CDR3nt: TGCGCCAGCAGCCACAGCGGGACAGGACAACGGCCCCAGCATTTT

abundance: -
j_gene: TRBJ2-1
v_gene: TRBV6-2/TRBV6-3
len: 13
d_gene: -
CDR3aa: CASRWGPGNEQFF
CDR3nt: TGTGCCAGCAGGTGGGGGCCCGGCAATGAGCAGTTCTTC

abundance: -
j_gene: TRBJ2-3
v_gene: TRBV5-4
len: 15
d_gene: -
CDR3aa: CASSSAYLVPDTQYF
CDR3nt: TGTGCCAGCAGCTCTGCGTACCTGGTGCCAGATACGCAGTATTTT

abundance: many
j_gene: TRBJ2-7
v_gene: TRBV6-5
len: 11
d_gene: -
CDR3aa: CASSQNYEQYF
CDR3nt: TGTGCCAGCAGTCAGAACTACGAGCAGTACTTC

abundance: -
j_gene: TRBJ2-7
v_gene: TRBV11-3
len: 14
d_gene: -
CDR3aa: CASNLQGPTYEHYF
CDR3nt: TGTGCCAGCAACTTACAAGGCCCCACCTACGAGCACTACTTC

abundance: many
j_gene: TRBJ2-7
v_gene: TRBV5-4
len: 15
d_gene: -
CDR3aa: CASSLGRDNSYEQYF
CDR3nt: TGTGCCAGCAGCTTGGGTCGGGACAACTCCTACGAGCAGTACTTC

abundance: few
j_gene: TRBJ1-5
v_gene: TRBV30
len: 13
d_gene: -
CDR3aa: CAWSKDSNQPQHF
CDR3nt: TGTGCCTGGAGTAAGGACAGCAATCAGCCCCAGCATTTT

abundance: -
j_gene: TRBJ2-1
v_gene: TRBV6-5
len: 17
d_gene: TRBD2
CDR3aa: CASSYTNPSGGNNELFF
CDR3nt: TGTGCCAGCAGTTACACCAACCCTAGCGGGGGTAACAATGAGCTGTTCTTC

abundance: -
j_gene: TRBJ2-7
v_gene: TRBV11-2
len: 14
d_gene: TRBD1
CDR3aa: CASRRGQGAFEQYF
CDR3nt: TGTGCCAGCAGACGGGGACAGGGGGCCTTCGAGCAGTACTTC

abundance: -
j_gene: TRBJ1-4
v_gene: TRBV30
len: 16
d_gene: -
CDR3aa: CAWAYSHGATNEKLFF
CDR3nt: TGTGCCTGGGCCTATAGCCATGGTGCAACTAATGAAAAACTGTTTTTT

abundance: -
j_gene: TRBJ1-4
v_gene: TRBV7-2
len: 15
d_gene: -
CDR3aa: CASSLVYASGEKLLF
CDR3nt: TGTGCCAGCAGCTTAGTATACGCCTCAGGGGAAAAACTGCTTTTT

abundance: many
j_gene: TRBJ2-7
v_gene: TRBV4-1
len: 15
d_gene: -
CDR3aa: CASSQALGTAYEQYF
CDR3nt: TGCGCCAGCAGCCAAGCCCTTGGGACCGCCTACGAGCAGTACTTC

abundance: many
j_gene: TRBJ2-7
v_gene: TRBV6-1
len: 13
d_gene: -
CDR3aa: CASSIKDGYEQYF
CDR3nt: TGTGCCAGCAGTATTAAGGACGGTTACGAGCAGTACTTC

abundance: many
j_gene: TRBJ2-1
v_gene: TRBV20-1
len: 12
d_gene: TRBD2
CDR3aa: CSTTSDNNEQFF
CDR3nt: TGCAGTACTACTAGCGACAACAATGAGCAGTTCTTC

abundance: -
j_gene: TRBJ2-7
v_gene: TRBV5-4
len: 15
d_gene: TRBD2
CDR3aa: CATSLPGTSGYEQCF
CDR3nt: TGTGCCACCAGCTTACCCGGGACTAGCGGCTACGAGCAGTGCTTC

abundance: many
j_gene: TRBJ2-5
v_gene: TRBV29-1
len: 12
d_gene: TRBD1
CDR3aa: CSAGTGGETQYF
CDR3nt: TGCAGCGCTGGGACAGGGGGAGAGACCCAGTACTTC

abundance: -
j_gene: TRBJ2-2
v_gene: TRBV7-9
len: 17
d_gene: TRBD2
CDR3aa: CASNHGLAGAATGKLFF
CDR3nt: TGTGCCAGCAATCACGGACTAGCGGGGGCCGCCACCGGGAAGCTGTTTTTT

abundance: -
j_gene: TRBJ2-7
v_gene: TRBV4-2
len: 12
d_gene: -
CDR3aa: CVSNQDGYEQYF
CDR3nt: TGTGTCAGCAACCAAGACGGCTACGAGCAGTACTTC

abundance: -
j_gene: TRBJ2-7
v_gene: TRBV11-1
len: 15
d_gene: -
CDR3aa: CASSFTGSGSYEQYF
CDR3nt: TGTGCCAGCAGCTTTACAGGTTCAGGCTCCTACGAGCAATACTTC

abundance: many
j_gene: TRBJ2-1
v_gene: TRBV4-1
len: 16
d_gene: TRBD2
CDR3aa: CASSRREAGDLNEQFF
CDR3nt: TGCGCCAGCAGCAGACGGGAAGCGGGAGACCTCAATGAGCAGTTCTTC

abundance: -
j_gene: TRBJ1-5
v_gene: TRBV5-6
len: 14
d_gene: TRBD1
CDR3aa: CAISRRTGNQPQHF
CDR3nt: TGTGCCATCAGCAGACGGACAGGCAATCAGCCTCAGCATTTT

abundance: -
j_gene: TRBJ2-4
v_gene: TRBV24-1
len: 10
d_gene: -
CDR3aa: CATSERTLYF
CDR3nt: TGTGCCACCAGTGAACGGACCCTGTACTTC

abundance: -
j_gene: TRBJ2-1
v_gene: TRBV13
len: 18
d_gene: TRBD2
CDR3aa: CVSSPPRDSGTSYNEQFF
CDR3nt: TGTGTCAGCAGCCCACCCCGAGATAGCGGGACATCCTACAATGAGCAGTTCTTC

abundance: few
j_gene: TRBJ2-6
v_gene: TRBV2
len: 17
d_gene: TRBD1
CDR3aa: CASAGQGSTSGANVLTF
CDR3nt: TGTGCCAGCGCCGGACAGGGATCCACCTCTGGGGCCAACGTCCTGACTTTC

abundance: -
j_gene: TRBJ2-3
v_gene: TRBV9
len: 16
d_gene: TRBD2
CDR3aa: CASSIQAGGPGDTQYF
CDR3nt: TGTGCCAGCAGTATTCAAGCGGGAGGCCCAGGGGATACGCAGTATTTT

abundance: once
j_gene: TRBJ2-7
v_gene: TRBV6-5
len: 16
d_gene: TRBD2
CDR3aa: CASSYLVTSGNDEQYF
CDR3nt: TGTGCCAGCAGTTACTTGGTTACTAGCGGTAACGATGAGCAGTACTTC

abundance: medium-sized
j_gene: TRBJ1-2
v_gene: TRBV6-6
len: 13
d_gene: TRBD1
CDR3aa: CASTRGDRGGYTF
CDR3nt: TGTGCCAGCACCAGGGGAGACAGGGGTGGCTACACCTTC

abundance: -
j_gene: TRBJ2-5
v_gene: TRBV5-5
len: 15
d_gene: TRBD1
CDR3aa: CTSSGLTGGIETKYF
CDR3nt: TGTACCAGCAGCGGACTGACAGGGGGGATAGAGACCAAGTACTTC

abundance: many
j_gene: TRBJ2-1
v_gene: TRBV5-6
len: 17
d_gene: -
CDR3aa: CASSLLSQGGSYNEQFF
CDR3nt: TGTGCCAGCAGCTTGCTCTCTCAGGGGGGATCCTACAATGAGCAGTTCTTC

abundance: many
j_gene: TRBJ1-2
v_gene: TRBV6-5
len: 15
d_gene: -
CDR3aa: CASSPGGGVNYGYTF
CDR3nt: TGTGCCAGCAGCCCCGGGGGCGGCGTTAACTATGGCTACACCTTC

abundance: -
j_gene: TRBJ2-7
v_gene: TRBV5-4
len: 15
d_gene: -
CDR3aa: CASSLGRDNSYGQYF
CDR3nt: TGTGCCAGCAGCTTGGGTCGAGACAACTCCTACGGGCAGTACTTC

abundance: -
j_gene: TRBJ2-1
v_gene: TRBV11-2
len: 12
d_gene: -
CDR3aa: CASSPRPNEHFF
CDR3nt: TGCGCCAGCAGCCCCCGCCCGAATGAGCACTTCTTC

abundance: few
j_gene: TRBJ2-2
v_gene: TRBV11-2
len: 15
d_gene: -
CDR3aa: CTSSSLRGPPGELFF
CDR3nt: TGTACCAGCAGCTCACTTCGGGGGCCGCCCGGGGAACTATTTTTT